The text below deals with one TCR beta chain. This clonotype came up many times. Its antigen target is currently unknown. Base qualities were left out, and no much larger clone turns up one base away. This sample is drawn from a study of neurological immune-mediated disorders (dated by TCRdb to 2018 to 2020). Regarding the study in general: Peripheral blood TCR-beta repertoires from HTLV-I-associated myelopathy (HAM/TSP) patients, multiple sclerosis patients and healthy controls were compared by UMI-based sequencing. The roughly 110 TCR-beta libraries included longitudinal samples, technical triplicates and paired sorted CD4+ and CD8+ T-cell subsets alongside PBMC samples. The cohort included roughly 71 subjects: about 15 with HAM/TSP, around 34 with multiple sclerosis, and around 20 healthy controls.

The paper's findings and limits, for the study overall: TCR clonal expansion was greatest in HAM/TSP patients and smallest in MS patients, who ranked below even healthy controls. No identical CDR3 amino acid sequences were shared among expanded clones across subjects, suggesting private TCR-beta repertoires in all groups.

For sorted-subset TCR libraries, 1 million sorted CD4+ or CD8+ T cells were used. Peripheral blood was subjected to Ficoll-Hypaque density gradient centrifugation to isolate PBMCs, which were then cryopreserved in liquid nitrogen. Paired sorted CD4+ and CD8+ subsets came from healthy controls, HAM/TSP patients and MS patients. cDNA synthesis used template-switch 5'RACE with a primer carrying a 10-nucleotide random unique molecular identifier tagging each TCR transcript. Over 190 million TCR-beta sequences, covering 15-18 subjects, were produced in each sequencing run. The RNeasy kit was used to extract total RNA. Using the KAPA Real-time Library Amplification kit, TCR-beta VDJ regions were amplified with primers for the TCR constant region and the 5'RACE anchor. A first PCR added sample indexes and Illumina adaptors, after which a second PCR increased the library yield. After purification with Ampure beads, the TCR product of roughly 650 bp was size-selected on a 2% E-gel SizeSelection system. Library quality was checked on a Bioanalyzer, concentration was measured with Qubit, and libraries were quantified with the Kapa Library Quantification kit before pooling. Libraries were sequenced paired-end 2 x 150 bp on an Illumina HiSeq 2500. To increase sequence diversity, roughly 24-32% phiX was spiked into each library pool. The authors' pipeline ran thus. Quality-filtered reads were processed with the UMI-based MiGEC pipeline, which removed over 85% of raw TCR sequences during error correction. VDJ genes were aligned to IMGT germline references, and clonotypes were defined by unique CDR3 amino acid sequence plus V-J genes. VDJtools evaluated clonal expansion, Shannon diversity and CDR3 relatedness (CalcPairwiseDistances, ClusterSamples); CLCbio workbench built phylogenetic trees. Expanded clones were defined as having at least 8 unique UMIs, based on coefficient-of-variation modelling across technical triplicates. Using fastp trimming at Q25 and MiXCR clonotype assembly, TCRdb reanalyzed the public sequencing data and kept in-frame beta chains. Duplicate CDR3 protein sequences are folded into a single record with the most common DNA and genes. These V and J calls rely on TCRdb rather than the paper's analysis. In all, the sample holds approximately 44,000 distinct CDR3 sequences, and about 14% of those were seen once. The biggest ten clones account for approximately 3.6% of the sample.

Measured from the cysteine to the phenylalanine, the CDR3 is 12 residues long. Just the 36-base CDR3 DNA is kept, in frame starting at base 1. At the junction V is shortened by 7 bases and J by 3 bases, with 9 bases in between. The germline V gene (reference sequence) provides CDR1 LGHDT and CDR2 YNNKEL. The sample consisted of CD4+ T cells from blood. The TCR comes from a woman between 55 and 75 years old with HTLV-1-associated myelopathy (HAM/TSP). The chain joins TRBV3-1 to TRBJ1-1; the D gene is not confidently resolved. CDR3 protein: CASTRSDTEAFF. The bases read TGTGCCAGCACCAGAAGTGACACTGAAGCTTTCTTT.